The source of this T cell receptor beta chain is a study of cytomegalovirus exposure and HLA in healthy donors. Study-wide results and limits: Sequencing likely produced, as an artifact, a cluster of highly shared sequence variants.

The PCR employed 60 Vbeta primers together with 13 Jbeta primers. Sequencing used immunoSEQ multiplex PCR; TCRdb keeps in-frame clones, though not all of them. The table lists 70,000 to 75,000 clones, with over 3% in the top ten. Points on this clone: The antigen is unknown.

Regarding donors, all were healthy bone marrow donors. This TCR was recovered from a female donor in good health and CMV-seropositive. Sequenced sample: PBMCs.

The CDR3 sequence: CASSLGRQGARTDTQYF. The CDR3 DNA reads as TGTGCCAGCAGCTTAGGCCGCCAGGGGGCGAGGACAGATACGCAGTATTTT. The chain carries TRBV7-9 and TRBJ2-3; TRBD1 matches 8 bases. Trimming removed 1 base from V and 3 bases from J; junction bases left unmatched: 9. The CDR3 spans 17 residues. Per germline, CDR1 SEHNR and CDR2 FQNEAQ (reference sequence).